This T cell receptor (beta chain) was sequenced for a study of T cell changes during pregnancy in multiple sclerosis. The CDR3 consists of 15 residues. V trimming: 5 bases; J trimming: 1 base; junction bases outside the gene matches: 6. Method: immunoSEQ multiplex PCR; TCRdb's copy keeps in-frame clones and lacks some. The table lists about 59,000 clones, 90% to 95% of them singletons. Sequences were derived from peripheral blood, sampled before pregnancy. The receptor's source is a female donor with multiple sclerosis, enrolled in a pregnancy study. This chain connects TRBV5-3 to TRBJ2-7; TRBD1 matches 10 bases. TRBV5-3 qualifies as an ORF whose function is uncertain. CDR3 bases: TGTGCCAGAAGTGCTCGGGACAGGGGATCCTACGAGCAGTACTTC. Encoded protein: CARSARDRGSYEQYF.